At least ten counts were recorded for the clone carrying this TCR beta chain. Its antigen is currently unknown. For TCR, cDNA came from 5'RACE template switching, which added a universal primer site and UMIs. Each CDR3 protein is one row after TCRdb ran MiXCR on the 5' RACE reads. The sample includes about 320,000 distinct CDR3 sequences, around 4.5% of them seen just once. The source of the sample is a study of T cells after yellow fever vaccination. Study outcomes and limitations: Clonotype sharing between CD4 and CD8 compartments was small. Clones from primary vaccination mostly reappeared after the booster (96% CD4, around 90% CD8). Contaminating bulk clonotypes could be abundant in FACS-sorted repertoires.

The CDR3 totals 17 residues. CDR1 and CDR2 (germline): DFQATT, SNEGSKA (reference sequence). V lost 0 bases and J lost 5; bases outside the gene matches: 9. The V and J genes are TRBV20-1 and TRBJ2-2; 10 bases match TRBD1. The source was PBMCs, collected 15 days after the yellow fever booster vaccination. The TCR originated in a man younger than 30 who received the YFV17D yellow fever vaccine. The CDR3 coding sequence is TGCAGTGCTAGAGATCGGGTCGGGACAGGGGTGACCGGGGAGCTGTTTTTT. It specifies CSARDRVGTGVTGELFF.